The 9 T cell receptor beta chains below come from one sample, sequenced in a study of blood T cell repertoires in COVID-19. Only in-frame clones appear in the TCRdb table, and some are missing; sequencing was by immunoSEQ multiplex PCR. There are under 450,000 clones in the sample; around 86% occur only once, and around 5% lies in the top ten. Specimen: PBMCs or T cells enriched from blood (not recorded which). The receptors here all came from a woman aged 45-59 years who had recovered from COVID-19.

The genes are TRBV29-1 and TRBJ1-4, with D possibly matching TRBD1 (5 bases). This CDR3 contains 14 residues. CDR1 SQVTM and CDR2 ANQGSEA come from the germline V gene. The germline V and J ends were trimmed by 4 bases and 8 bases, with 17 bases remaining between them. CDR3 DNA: TGCAGCGTTGGTTCGGGGGTGGACGACGAAAAACTGTTTTTT. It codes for CSVGSGVDDEKLFF.

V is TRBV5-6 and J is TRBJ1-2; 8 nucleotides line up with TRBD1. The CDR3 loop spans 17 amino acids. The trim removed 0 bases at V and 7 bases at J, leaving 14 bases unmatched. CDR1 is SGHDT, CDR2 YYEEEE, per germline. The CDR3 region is CASSLDWQGAAYSGYTF. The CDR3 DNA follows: TGTGCCAGCAGCTTGGATTGGCAGGGGGCGGCATATAGTGGCTACACCTTC.

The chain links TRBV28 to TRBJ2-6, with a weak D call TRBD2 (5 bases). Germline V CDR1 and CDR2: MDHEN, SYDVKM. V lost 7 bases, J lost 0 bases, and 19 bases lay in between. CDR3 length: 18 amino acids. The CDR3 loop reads CASTQERGMSSGANVLTF. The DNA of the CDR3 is TGTGCCAGCACCCAGGAACGGGGAATGAGCTCTGGGGCCAACGTCCTGACTTTC.

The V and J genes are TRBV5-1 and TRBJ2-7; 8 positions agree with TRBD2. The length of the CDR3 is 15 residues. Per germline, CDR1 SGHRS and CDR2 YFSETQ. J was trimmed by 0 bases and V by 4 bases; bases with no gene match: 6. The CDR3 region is CASSLNSGNSYEQYF. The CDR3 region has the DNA TGCGCCAGCAGCCTCAATAGCGGGAACTCCTACGAGCAGTACTTC.

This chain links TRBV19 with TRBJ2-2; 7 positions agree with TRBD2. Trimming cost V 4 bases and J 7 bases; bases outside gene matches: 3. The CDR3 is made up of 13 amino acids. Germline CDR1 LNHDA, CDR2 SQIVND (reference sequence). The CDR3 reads CASSTGTNGELFF. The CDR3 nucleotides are TGTGCCAGTAGTACCGGGACTAACGGGGAGCTGTTTTTT.

The CDR3 sequence: CATSRSRQVLDGELFF. The CDR3 coding sequence is TGTGCCACCAGCAGATCCAGACAGGTTCTTGACGGGGAGCTGTTTTTT. The chain employs TRBV15 and TRBJ2-2; weak D call: TRBD1 (6 bases). Germline V gene data show CDR1 as LNHNV and CDR2 as YYDKDF (reference sequence). The V end lost 2 bases, the J end lost 7 bases, and 17 bases lay between the germline ends. The CDR3 is 16 residues long.

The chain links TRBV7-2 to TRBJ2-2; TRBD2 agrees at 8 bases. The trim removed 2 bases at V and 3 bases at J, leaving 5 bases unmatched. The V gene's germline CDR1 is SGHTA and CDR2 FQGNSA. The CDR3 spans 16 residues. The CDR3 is CASSLLGTSHTGELFF. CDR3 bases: TGTGCCAGCAGCTTACTAGGGACTAGTCACACCGGGGAGCTGTTTTTT.

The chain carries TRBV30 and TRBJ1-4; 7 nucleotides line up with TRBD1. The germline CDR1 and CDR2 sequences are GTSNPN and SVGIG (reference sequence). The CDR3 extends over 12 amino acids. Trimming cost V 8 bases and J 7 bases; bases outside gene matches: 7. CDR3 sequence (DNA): TGTGCCCACCGGGACAGAGCTGAAAAACTGTTTTTT. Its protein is CAHRDRAEKLFF.

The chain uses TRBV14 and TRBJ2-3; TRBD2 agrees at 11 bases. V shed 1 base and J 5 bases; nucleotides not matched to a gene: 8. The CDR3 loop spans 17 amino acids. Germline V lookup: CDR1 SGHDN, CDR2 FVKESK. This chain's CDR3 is CASSQASLAGGRDTQYF. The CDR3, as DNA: TGTGCCAGCAGCCAAGCTTCCCTAGCGGGAGGTCGAGATACGCAGTATTTT.